Presented here are 14 T cell receptor beta chains from one specimen sequenced in a study of CD8 T cells in ankylosing spondylitis. TCRdb reprocessed the 5' RACE reads via MiXCR and lists one record per CDR3 protein. The data contain 300,000 to 350,000 distinct CDR3 sequences, roughly 20% of them seen just once; the ten biggest clones take up roughly 3.6%. The sequencing input was blood, either unsorted or a sorted T cell fraction (not recorded which). All receptors come from a female donor with ankylosing spondylitis or in good health (not recorded which).

V gene TRBV20-1 combines with J gene TRBJ2-1; 9 nucleotides match TRBD2. Germline-derived CDR1 and CDR2 are DFQATT and SNEGSKA (reference sequence). There are 16 residues in the CDR3. J gave up 7 bases and V 3 bases, and 13 bases lay outside the gene matches. The CDR3 DNA reads TGCAGTGCTAGGACCCCTGGGAGCGGGAGGAGGAATGAGCAGTTCTTC. It is translated as CSARTPGSGRRNEQFF.

There are many counts of this clonotype. The V gene is TRBV11-2, the J gene TRBJ1-2, with D perhaps matching TRBD1 (5 bases). The CDR3 extends over 13 amino acids. CDR1 is SGHAT, CDR2 FQNNGV, per germline. Trimming took 2 bases from V and 7 from J, leaving 11 bases between them. The chain's CDR3 is CASSLPGVGGYTF. The DNA for the CDR3 is TGTGCCAGCAGCTTACCGGGGGTTGGTGGCTACACCTTC.

The J gene is TRBJ2-3, the V gene TRBV7-9, with 10 bases fitting TRBD2. CDR1 SEHNR and CDR2 FQNEAQ come from the germline V gene (reference sequence). This CDR3 is built from 15 residues. Trimming removed 7 bases from V and 3 bases from J; junction bases left unmatched: 7. The CDR3 nucleotides read TGTGCCAGCAACCGTCTAGCGGGAGTAACAGATACGCAGTATTTT. Its protein product is CASNRLAGVTDTQYF.

This clonotype has at least ten counts. This chain connects TRBV5-6 to TRBJ2-5; 7 bases line up with TRBD2. The V gene end was trimmed by 1 base and the J gene end by 1 base; junction bases not matched to a gene: 7. The CDR3 runs to 16 residues. CDR1 and CDR2 from the germline V gene are SGHDT and YYEEEE. The chain's CDR3 is CASSLRLAGSQETQYF. CDR3 coding DNA: TGTGCCAGCAGCTTGCGATTAGCGGGCTCCCAAGAGACCCAGTACTTC.

This clonotype was seen a handful of times. The chain links TRBV6-1 to TRBJ2-3; 9 bases match TRBD2. This CDR3 comprises 15 residues. Unmatched junction bases numbered 7, after V lost 6 bases and J lost 3 bases. Germline V CDR1 and CDR2: MNHNS, SASEGT. In DNA, the CDR3 is TGTGCCAGCAGCCGTAGCGGGAGAGGGACAGATACGCAGTATTTT. Protein: CASSRSGRGTDTQYF.

The CDR3 DNA reads as TGTGCCAGCAGTGAGGGTCTCGGGAACACTGAAGCTTTCTTT. Translating it yields CASSEGLGNTEAFF. The rearrangement joins TRBV12-3 or TRBV12-4 to TRBJ1-1; no clear D. The CDR3 has 14 residues. The V and J ends lost 5 bases and 1 base respectively, with 11 bases between them.

The J gene is TRBJ1-2, the V gene TRBV6-5; no clear D. From germline, CDR1 is MNHEY and CDR2 SVGAGI. V lost 0 bases, J lost 7 bases, and 12 bases lay in between. The CDR3 covers 14 residues. The CDR3 sequence: CASSYSKRVGGYTF. CDR3 DNA sequence: TGTGCCAGCAGTTACTCGAAAAGGGTGGGTGGCTACACCTTC.

This chain links TRBV5-4 with TRBJ1-1; D is uncertain. The CDR3 runs 14 residues. CDR1 and CDR2 from the germline V gene are SGHNT and YYREEE (reference sequence). V was cut by 2 bases and J by 1 base, with 9 bases left in between. In DNA, the CDR3 is TGTGCCAGCAGCTTACGGATCTCGAACACTGAAGCTTTCTTT. It yields the protein CASSLRISNTEAFF.

This chain uses TRBV27 with TRBJ2-7, with D perhaps matching TRBD1 (5 bases). Germline V CDR1 and CDR2: MNHEY, SMNVEV (reference sequence). Trimming shortened V by 6 bases and J by 7 bases, and 13 bases separated the two germline ends. This CDR3 comprises 12 residues. CDR3 DNA sequence: TGTGCCAGCAGGCCTAGGGGTGGGGAGCAGTACTTC. It translates to CASRPRGGEQYF.

The chain employs TRBV6-1 and TRBJ2-1; 7 bases are shared with TRBD2. Germline CDR1 MNHNS, CDR2 SASEGT. CDR3 size: 13 residues. The J segment lost 15 bases and the V segment lost 8 bases, leaving 16 bases of the junction unmatched. Here the CDR3 DNA reads TGTGCCAGCGGCCATCCCGGGGAGGGCCGAACGTTCTTC. It specifies CASGHPGEGRTFF.

This clonotype was recorded at least ten times. J is TRBJ2-2 and V is TRBV6-2 or TRBV6-3; D remains unclear. The CDR3 extends over 15 amino acids. V lost 4 bases to trimming and J lost 3 bases, with 12 bases between them. Germline lookup yields CDR1 MNHEY and CDR2 SVGEGT. The CDR3 region is CASSSRLMYTGELFF. CDR3 DNA: TGTGCCAGCAGTTCGCGTCTGATGTACACCGGGGAGCTGTTTTTT.

The rearrangement links TRBV6-1 to TRBJ2-2; perhaps TRBD2 as D (6 bases). Germline V CDR1 and CDR2: MNHNS, SASEGT. CDR3 length: 16 residues. V shed 7 bases and J shed 1 base, with 16 bases lying between them. The CDR3 spells CASTQAGRRNTGELFF. CDR3 DNA sequence: TGTGCCAGCACCCAGGCGGGACGAAGGAACACCGGGGAGCTGTTTTTT.

The V and J genes are TRBV15 and TRBJ2-3, with D perhaps TRBD2 (6 bases). CDR1 LNHNV and CDR2 YYDKDF come from the germline V gene (reference sequence). The CDR3 sequence is 15 residues long. Trimming left V 5 bases short and J 6 bases short, with 18 bases between. In DNA, the CDR3 is TGTGCCACCAGCTACTCACTAGCCCAAGCGGATACGCAGTATTTT. Amino acids: CATSYSLAQADTQYF.

The genes are TRBV7-2 and TRBJ2-1; 14 bases line up with TRBD2. Losses at the gene ends were 2 bases for V and 8 bases for J; bases not matched to a gene: 8. The germline gives CDR1 SGHTA, CDR2 FQGNSA. This CDR3 has 17 amino acids. CDR3 in amino acids: CASSLLGLAGETHEQFF. The CDR3, as DNA: TGTGCCAGCAGCTTATTGGGACTAGCGGGGGAAACGCATGAGCAGTTCTTC. Drawing the rest from reference TRBV7-2 and TRBJ2-1, the complete variable domain is GAGVSQSPSNKVTEKGKDVELRCDPISGHTALYWYRQSLGQGLEFLIYFQGNSAPDKSGLPSDRFSAERTGGSVSTLTIQRTQQEDSAVYLCASSLLGLAGETHEQFFGPGTRLTVL.